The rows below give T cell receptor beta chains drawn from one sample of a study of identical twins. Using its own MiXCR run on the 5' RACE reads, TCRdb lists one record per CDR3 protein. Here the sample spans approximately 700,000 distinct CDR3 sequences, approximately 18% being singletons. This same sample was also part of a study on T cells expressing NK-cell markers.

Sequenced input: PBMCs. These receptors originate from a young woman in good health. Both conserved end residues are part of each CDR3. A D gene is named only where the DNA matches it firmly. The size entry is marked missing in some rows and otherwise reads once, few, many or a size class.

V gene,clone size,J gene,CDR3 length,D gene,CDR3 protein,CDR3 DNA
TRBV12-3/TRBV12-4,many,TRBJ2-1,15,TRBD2,CASSLRTSGSYEQFF,TGTGCCAGCAGCCTCAGGACTAGCGGGAGCTATGAGCAGTTCTTC
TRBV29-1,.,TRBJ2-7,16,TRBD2,CSVGGTSGTSSYEQYF,TGCAGCGTTGGTGGGACTAGCGGGACGAGCTCCTACGAGCAGTACTTC
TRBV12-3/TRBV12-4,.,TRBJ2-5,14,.,CASGARNSWETQYF,TGTGCCAGCGGCGCCCGAAATTCGTGGGAGACCCAGTACTTC
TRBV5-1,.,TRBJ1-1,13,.,CASSLEGQEKAFF,TGCGCCAGCAGCTTGGAAGGGCAGGAGAAAGCTTTCTTT
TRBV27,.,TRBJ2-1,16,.,CASSSSVPSSYNEQFF,TGTGCCAGCAGTTCTAGCGTCCCGAGCTCCTACAATGAGCAGTTCTTC
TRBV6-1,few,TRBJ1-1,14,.,CASTLSGGRSEAFF,TGTGCCAGCACCCTCTCTGGGGGGCGGTCTGAAGCTTTCTTT
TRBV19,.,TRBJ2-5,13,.,CASSATDQETQYF,TGTGCCAGTAGTGCGACAGACCAAGAGACCCAGTACTTC
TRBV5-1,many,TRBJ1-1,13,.,CASSLGRQPEAFF,TGCGCCAGCAGCTTGGGCAGACAGCCTGAAGCTTTCTTT
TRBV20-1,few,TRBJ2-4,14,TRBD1,CSATTGTGMNIQYF,TGCAGTGCCACCACCGGGACAGGGATGAACATTCAGTACTTC
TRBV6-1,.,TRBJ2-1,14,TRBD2,CASTSSGGANEQFF,TGTGCCAGCACCTCTAGCGGGGGGGCAAATGAGCAGTTCTTC
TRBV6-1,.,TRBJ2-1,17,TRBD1,CASRVGGPGQGFNEQFF,TGTGCCAGCAGAGTAGGTGGACCGGGACAGGGGTTCAATGAGCAGTTCTTC
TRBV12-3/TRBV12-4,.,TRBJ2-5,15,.,CASSFGRGALQTQYF,TGTGCCAGCAGTTTTGGTCGGGGGGCCCTCCAGACCCAGTACTTC
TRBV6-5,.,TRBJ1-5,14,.,CASSYSNEVEPQHF,TGTGCCAGCAGTTACTCGAACGAAGTGGAGCCCCAGCATTTT
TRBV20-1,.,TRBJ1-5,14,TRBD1,CSARWGTGDSAQHF,TGCAGTGCTAGATGGGGGACAGGCGATTCTGCCCAGCATTTT
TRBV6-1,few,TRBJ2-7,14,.,CASGERAGTDEQYF,TGTGCCAGTGGAGAGAGGGCGGGAACCGACGAGCAGTACTTC
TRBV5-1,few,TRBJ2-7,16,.,CASSSGPGADSYEQYF,TGCGCCAGCAGCTCTGGCCCGGGGGCCGATTCCTACGAGCAGTACTTC
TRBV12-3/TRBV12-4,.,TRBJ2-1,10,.,CASAFNEQFF,TGTGCCAGCGCATTCAATGAGCAGTTCTTC
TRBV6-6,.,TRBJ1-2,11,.,CASSHDYGYTF,TGTGCCAGCAGCCACGATTATGGCTACACCTTC
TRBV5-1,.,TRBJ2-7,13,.,CASSSSGEDEQYF,TGCGCCAGCAGCTCTTCGGGCGAAGACGAGCAGTACTTC
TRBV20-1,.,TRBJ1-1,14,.,CSARERGSSTEAFF,TGCAGTGCTAGAGAGAGAGGTAGTAGCACTGAAGCTTTCTTT
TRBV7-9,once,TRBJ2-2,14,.,CASSLAPSAGEAYF,TGTGCCAGCAGCTTAGCTCCCTCGGCCGGGGAGGCCTATTTT
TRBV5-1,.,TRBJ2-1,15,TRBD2,CASRAVAGMNNEQFF,TGCGCCAGCAGGGCGGTAGCGGGTATGAACAATGAGCAGTTCTTC
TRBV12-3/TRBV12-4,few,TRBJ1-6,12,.,CASRTRASPLHF,TGTGCCAGCAGGACCAGGGCTTCACCCCTCCACTTT
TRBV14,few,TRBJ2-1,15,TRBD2,CASSRATGGRDEQFF,TGTGCCAGCAGTCGGGCGACGGGGGGGCGTGATGAGCAGTTCTTC
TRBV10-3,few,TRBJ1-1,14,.,CAIRSEQMNTEAFF,TGTGCCATCAGATCGGAACAGATGAACACTGAAGCTTTCTTT
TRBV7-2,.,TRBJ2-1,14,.,CASSLGTTGDEQFF,TGTGCCAGCAGCTTAGGGACTACAGGGGATGAGCAGTTCTTC
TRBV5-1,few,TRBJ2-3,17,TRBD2,CASSATTSGGAIDTQYF,TGCGCCAGCAGCGCGACGACTAGCGGGGGGGCAATAGATACGCAGTATTTT
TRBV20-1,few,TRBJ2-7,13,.,CSAIRTLGYEQYF,TGCAGTGCTATACGGACCCTGGGCTACGAGCAGTACTTC
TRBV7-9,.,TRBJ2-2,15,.,CASSTRTGRTGELFF,TGTGCCAGCAGCACTAGGACGGGTCGCACCGGGGAGCTGTTTTTT
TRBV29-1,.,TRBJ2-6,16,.,CSVVGEVSSGANVLTF,TGCAGCGTTGTGGGGGAGGTATCCTCTGGGGCCAACGTCCTGACTTTC
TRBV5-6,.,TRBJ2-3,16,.,CASSSNVGSETDTQYF,TGTGCCAGCAGCTCGAATGTGGGGTCGGAAACAGATACGCAGTATTTT
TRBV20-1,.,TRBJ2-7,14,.,CSAFLPGSSYEQYF,TGCAGTGCGTTCTTACCGGGGAGCTCCTACGAGCAGTACTTC
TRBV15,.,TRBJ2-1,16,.,CATSRDQQGSYNEQFF,TGTGCCACCAGCAGAGATCAGCAGGGCTCCTACAATGAGCAGTTCTTC
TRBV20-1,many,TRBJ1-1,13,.,CSVSTTGNTEAFF,TGCAGTGTATCTACAACAGGCAACACTGAAGCTTTCTTT
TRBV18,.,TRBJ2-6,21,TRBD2,CASSPLPLLSGGLSGANVLTF,TGTGCCAGCTCACCACTCCCCCTGTTAAGCGGGGGCCTCTCTGGGGCCAACGTCCTGACTTTC
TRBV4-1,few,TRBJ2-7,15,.,CASSQVGRLDYEQYF,TGCGCCAGCAGCCAAGTTGGCAGACTCGACTACGAGCAGTACTTC
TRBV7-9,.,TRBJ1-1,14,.,CASRGGHWGTEAFF,TGTGCCAGCAGGGGCGGACATTGGGGAACTGAAGCTTTCTTT
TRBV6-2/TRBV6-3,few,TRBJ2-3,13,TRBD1,CASSYIRGDTQYF,TGTGCCAGCAGTTACATCAGGGGGGATACGCAGTATTTT
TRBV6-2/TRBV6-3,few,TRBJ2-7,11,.,CASSWTDQEYF,TGTGCCAGCAGTTGGACAGACCAGGAGTACTTC
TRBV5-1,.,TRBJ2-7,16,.,CASSYQSGDSSYEQYF,TGCGCCAGCAGCTACCAAAGCGGGGACAGCTCCTACGAGCAGTACTTC
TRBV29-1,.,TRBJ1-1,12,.,CSVDWGHTEAFF,TGCAGCGTTGACTGGGGCCACACTGAAGCTTTCTTT
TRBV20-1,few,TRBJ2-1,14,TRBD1,CSARPGTAYNEQFF,TGCAGTGCTAGACCCGGGACAGCCTACAATGAGCAGTTCTTC
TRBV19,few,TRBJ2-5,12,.,CASSRHQETQYF,TGTGCCAGTAGTAGGCACCAAGAGACCCAGTACTTC
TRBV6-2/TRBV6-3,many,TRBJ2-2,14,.,CASSYSENTGELFF,TGTGCCAGCAGTTACTCAGAGAACACCGGGGAGCTGTTTTTT
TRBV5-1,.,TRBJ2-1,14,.,CASSLVASGGEQFF,TGCGCCAGCAGCTTGGTGGCCAGCGGCGGTGAGCAGTTCTTC
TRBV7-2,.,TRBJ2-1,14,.,CASSETRAANEQFF,TGTGCCAGCAGCGAGACTAGAGCGGCCAATGAGCAGTTCTTC
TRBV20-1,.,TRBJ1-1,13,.,CSARGARDTEAFF,TGCAGTGCCAGAGGGGCGCGGGACACTGAAGCTTTCTTT
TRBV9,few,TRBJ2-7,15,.,CASSVDGGGLYEQYF,TGTGCCAGCAGCGTAGATGGCGGGGGCCTCTACGAGCAGTACTTC
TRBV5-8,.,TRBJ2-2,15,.,CASSQGRSNTGELFF,TGTGCCAGCAGCCAGGGACGGTCGAACACCGGGGAGCTGTTTTTT
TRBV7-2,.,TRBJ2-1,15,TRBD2,CASSLWAGAGNEQFF,TGTGCCAGCAGCTTATGGGCGGGAGCGGGGAATGAGCAGTTCTTC
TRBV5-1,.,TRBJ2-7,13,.,CATSVMTSYEQYF,TGCGCCACTTCGGTGATGACAAGCTACGAGCAGTACTTC
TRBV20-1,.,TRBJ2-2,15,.,CSARDLRGGTGELFF,TGCAGTGCTAGAGATTTGAGGGGAGGCACCGGGGAGCTGTTTTTT
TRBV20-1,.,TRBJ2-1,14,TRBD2,CSAKGLAGVNEQFF,TGCAGTGCTAAAGGACTAGCGGGAGTAAATGAGCAGTTCTTC
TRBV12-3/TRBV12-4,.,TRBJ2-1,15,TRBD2,CASSSRLAGVNEQFF,TGTGCCAGCAGTTCTCGACTAGCGGGGGTCAATGAGCAGTTCTTC
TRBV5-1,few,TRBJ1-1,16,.,CASSRYREGGGTEAFF,TGCGCCAGCAGCCGGTACAGGGAAGGGGGGGGCACTGAAGCTTTCTTT
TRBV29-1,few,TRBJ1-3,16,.,CSVAPLVTGPGNTIYF,TGCAGCGTTGCCCCCCTTGTAACAGGCCCCGGAAACACCATATATTTT
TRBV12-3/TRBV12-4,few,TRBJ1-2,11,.,CASSRWSGYTF,TGTGCCAGCAGTCGCTGGAGCGGCTACACCTTC
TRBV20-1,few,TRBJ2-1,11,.,CSARSKNEQFF,TGCAGTGCTAGAAGCAAAAATGAGCAGTTCTTC